The rows below give T cell receptor beta chains drawn from one sample of a study of T-cell memory formation after mild COVID-19. Each CDR3 protein gets one entry after TCRdb re-called the 5' RACE reads with MiXCR. In the table there are 450,000 or so distinct CDR3 sequences, approximately 25% of which are singletons. The sequenced material came from PBMCs or a T cell subset sorted from them (not recorded which). The receptors come from an adult woman who had mild COVID-19 (a few samples of this study predate the infection). Cell type and time point are not known. Each CDR3 is given with its conserved first and last residue. Fields, in order: D gene, J gene, V gene, clone size, CDR3 DNA, CDR3 protein. The D gene is left open where the match is weak. Not every row has a clone size; where given, it reads once, few, many or a size class.

.	TRBJ2-6	TRBV5-1	few	TGCGCCAGTCGGGACACCCTATCTGGGGCCAACGTCCTGACTTTC	CASRDTLSGANVLTF
.	TRBJ2-5	TRBV24-1	.	TGTGCCACCAGTGACCCCCGGGGGACCCAGTACTTC	CATSDPRGTQYF
TRBD1	TRBJ2-3	TRBV9	few	TGTGCCAGCAGCGGGCGCCGGGACAGGCGCACAGATACGCAGTATTTT	CASSGRRDRRTDTQYF
.	TRBJ2-6	TRBV12-3/TRBV12-4	few	TGTGCCAGCAGTTCCGGACAAAGCTCTGGGGCCAACGTCCTGACTTTC	CASSSGQSSGANVLTF
.	TRBJ2-7	TRBV3-1	.	TGTGCCAGCAGCCTTCTAGAGGAGGGCGAGCAGTACTTC	CASSLLEEGEQYF
TRBD2	TRBJ2-1	TRBV24-1	few	TGTGCCACCAGTGACCCGATGGCGGGAGTTCTTGAGCAGTTCTTC	CATSDPMAGVLEQFF
TRBD2	TRBJ2-7	TRBV5-5	.	TGTGCCAGCAGCTTCGGGGGGACGCCCTACGAGCAGTACTTC	CASSFGGTPYEQYF
.	TRBJ2-1	TRBV7-9	.	TGTGCCAGCAGCTTAAGAGTCCAGGAGGTCTACAATGAGCAGTTCTTC	CASSLRVQEVYNEQFF
TRBD1	TRBJ2-7	TRBV28	.	TGTGCCAGCAGTTTCTTTCGGACAGGTCCGGGGCAGTACTTC	CASSFFRTGPGQYF
.	TRBJ2-7	TRBV4-2	many	TGTGCCAGCAGCCAAGAAGGGCCCGACTACTCCTACGAGCAGTACTTC	CASSQEGPDYSYEQYF
.	TRBJ2-1	TRBV2	.	TGTGCCAGCAGTGAATTTTCGGGACAATCGATCTATGAGCAGTTCTTC	CASSEFSGQSIYEQFF
.	TRBJ2-7	TRBV29-1	few	TGCAGCGTTGGACAGACCTACGAGCAGTACTTC	CSVGQTYEQYF
TRBD1	TRBJ2-5	TRBV18	many	TGTGCCAGCTCAATCACCGGGACAGGGGATTTTGGACGAAGAGAGACCCAGTACTTC	CASSITGTGDFGRRETQYF
.	TRBJ2-7	TRBV9	.	TGTGCCAGCAGCCTTCGGGAGGGAACAGGGGGTGACGAGCAGTACTTC	CASSLREGTGGDEQYF
.	TRBJ2-7	TRBV12-3/TRBV12-4	.	TGTGCCAGCAGTTCAGGACATCCCTACGAGCAGTACTTC	CASSSGHPYEQYF
TRBD1	TRBJ2-7	TRBV19	once	TGTGCCAGTACCCTGGGACAGGGGGTGGGCGAGCAGTACTTC	CASTLGQGVGEQYF
TRBD1	TRBJ2-2	TRBV2	few	TGTGCCAGCAGTCAAAACTTTGACAGGGGCCTCACCGGGGAGCTGTTTTTT	CASSQNFDRGLTGELFF
TRBD2	TRBJ2-2	TRBV7-2	many	TGTGCCAGCACCCATCTACCCCCGCTAGCGGGAGACACCGGGGAGCTGTTTTTT	CASTHLPPLAGDTGELFF
.	TRBJ1-1	TRBV20-1	.	TGCAGTGCTAGATTGGGGGGAAACATGAACACTGAAGCTTTCTTT	CSARLGGNMNTEAFF